These 32 T cell receptor beta chains originate from one sample sequenced in a study of blood T cells in healthy people across ages. With a J-beta primer mix and a sample-barcoded 5' primer, a second PCR ran roughly 6 to 12 cycles. TCRdb recomputed calls from the 5' RACE reads with MiXCR, one row per CDR3 protein. Here the sample spans some 800,000 distinct CDR3 sequences, around 25% being singletons. In addition, the sample was reused for a study of T cells of mothers and their children.

Sequenced: blood. These receptors were collected from a boy younger than 18 in good health.

The chain has TRBV6-2 or TRBV6-3 and TRBJ2-1, with TRBD2 identical over 11 bases. V trimming: 7 bases; J trimming: 0 bases; junction bases outside the gene matches: 5. The CDR3 has 16 amino acids. Germline loops: CDR1 MNHEY, CDR2 SVGEGT. The CDR3 DNA follows: TGTGCCAGCAAGGGACTAGCGGCGAGCTCCTACAATGAGCAGTTCTTC. Translating gives CASKGLAASSYNEQFF.

This chain connects TRBV5-6 to TRBJ2-1; D perhaps matches TRBD1 (6 bases). V was trimmed by 1 base and J by 1 base, leaving 12 bases between them. CDR1 and CDR2 from the germline V gene are SGHDT and YYEEEE. There are 16 residues in the CDR3. The CDR3, as DNA: TGTGCCAGCAGCTTGCCTGACAGGACTTCCTACAATGAGCAGTTCTTC. Translation: CASSLPDRTSYNEQFF. The whole variable domain, remainder taken from reference TRBV5-6 and TRBJ2-1, is DAGVTQSPTHLIKTRGQQVTLRCSPKSGHDTVSWYQQALGQGPQFIFQYYEEEERQRGNFPDRFSGHQFPNYSSELNVNALLLGDSALYLCASSLPDRTSYNEQFFGPGTRLTVL.

This clonotype was counted only a few times. The chain joins TRBV9 to TRBJ2-7, with 7 bases identical to TRBD1. V was clipped by 4 bases and J by 6 bases; unmatched bases: 13. Germline V gene sequence: CDR1 SGDLS, CDR2 YYNGEE. The CDR3 extends over 15 amino acids. This CDR3 is CASSPMDRFGVEQYF. DNA of the CDR3: TGTGCCAGCAGCCCAATGGACAGGTTCGGGGTCGAGCAGTACTTC.

The CDR3 sequence is CASSQEVATNQPQHF. CDR3 bases: TGTGCCAGCAGCCAAGAGGTGGCAACTAATCAGCCCCAGCATTTT. The gene calls are TRBV4-2 and TRBJ1-5, with no clear D. Germline-derived CDR1 and CDR2 are LGHNA and YNFKEQ. Trimming took off 0 bases at V and 4 bases at J, with 10 bases between the two ends. This CDR3 contains 15 residues.

CDR3 in amino acids: CASSKLPTGIEQIIHSPLHF. Here the CDR3 DNA reads TGTGCCAGCAGCAAACTCCCGACGGGGATAGAACAAATCATCCATTCACCCCTCCACTTT. The J gene is TRBJ1-6, the V gene TRBV11-1; D unclear. The germline gives CDR1 SGHAT, CDR2 FQDESV (reference sequence). The germline V and J ends were trimmed by 5 bases and 8 bases, with 31 bases remaining between them. CDR3 length: 20 amino acids.

This clonotype was counted a few times. J is TRBJ2-7 and V is TRBV27; the D gene is possibly TRBD2 (6 bases). CDR1 is MNHEY, CDR2 SMNVEV, per germline (reference sequence). The CDR3 loop spans 13 amino acids. With 10 bases removed from V and 2 bases from J, the gap between germline ends came to 15 bases. CDR3: CATTGGKAYEQYF. The CDR3 nucleotides are TGTGCCACGACCGGGGGAAAGGCCTACGAGCAGTACTTC.

The V and J genes are TRBV4-3 and TRBJ2-1; 14 nucleotides agree with TRBD2. Losses at the gene ends were 4 bases for V and 2 bases for J; bases not matched to a gene: 4. CDR3 length: 17 residues. Germline-derived CDR1 and CDR2 are LGHNA and YSLEER. CDR3 sequence (DNA): TGCGCCAGCAGCCCCGGGACTAGCGGGGGCGCCTACAATGAGCAGTTCTTC. Translated, it gives CASSPGTSGGAYNEQFF.

There are many counts of this clonotype. This sequence joins TRBV29-1 and TRBJ2-6; D gene ambiguous. V was shortened by 4 bases and J by 0 bases, with 13 bases between the two germline ends. The CDR3 covers 16 residues. Looked up from germline, CDR1 is SQVTM and CDR2 is ANQGSEA. In DNA form, the CDR3 reads TGCAGCGTTGCTGAAGGAGCTATCTCTGGGGCCAACGTCCTGACTTTC. As protein: CSVAEGAISGANVLTF.

This clonotype turned up a few times. This chain connects TRBV7-9 to TRBJ2-7; D is unresolved. V was cut by 5 bases and J by 9 bases, with 14 bases left in between. The germline CDR1 and CDR2 sequences are SEHNR and FQNEAQ (reference sequence). The CDR3 runs to 12 residues. Written as DNA, the CDR3 is TGTGCCAGCAGCCCCCCCTTGGTAGGGCAGTACTTC. Translation: CASSPPLVGQYF.

The rearrangement joins TRBV4-2 to TRBJ2-3; 10 nucleotides match TRBD2. The CDR3 covers 17 residues. Germline V lookup: CDR1 LGHNA, CDR2 YNFKEQ. The V and J ends lost 1 base and 2 bases, in that order; junction bases with no gene match: 6. CDR3 bases: TGTGCCAGCAGCCAAGCTAGTGGACTAGCGGACACAGATACGCAGTATTTT. Its protein is CASSQASGLADTDTQYF.

V usage is TRBV29-1 and J usage is TRBJ2-1; TRBD1 matches 7 bases. V was pared by 7 bases and J by 4 bases, with 10 bases of the junction left unmatched. This CDR3 comprises 14 residues. CDR1 and CDR2 from the germline V gene are SQVTM and ANQGSEA. CDR3 region: CSAGYGTAYNEQFF. CDR3 nucleotide sequence: TGCAGCGCCGGGTATGGGACAGCATACAATGAGCAGTTCTTC.

This clonotype was seen only a few times. V gene TRBV29-1 combines with J gene TRBJ1-3, with no clear D. The CDR3 is 12 amino acids. Germline V gene data show CDR1 as SQVTM and CDR2 as ANQGSEA. Trimming removed 4 bases from V and 1 base from J, with 5 bases in between. The chain's CDR3 is CSVVPSGNTIYF. The CDR3 DNA is TGCAGCGTTGTCCCGTCTGGAAACACCATATATTTT. The variable domain in full, with the rest retrieved from reference TRBV29-1 and TRBJ1-3, is SAVISQKPSRDICQRGTSLTIQCQVDSQVTMMFWYRQQPGQSLTLIATANQGSEATYESGFVIDKFPISRPNLTFSTLTVSNMSPEDSSIYLCSVVPSGNTIYFGEGSWLTVV.

This rearrangement joins TRBV20-1 to TRBJ1-1, with D possibly matching TRBD1 (5 bases). Trimming removed 3 bases from V and 6 bases from J, with 17 bases in between. CDR1 and CDR2 from the germline V gene are DFQATT and SNEGSKA (reference sequence). CDR3 size: 14 residues. In nucleotides, the CDR3 is TGCAGTGCTAGGTCGGGACGGCCAACCGCTGAAGCTTTCTTT. Protein sequence: CSARSGRPTAEAFF.

The chain is built from TRBV2 and TRBJ2-5, with D unclear. The end of the DNA fits TRBJ2-1 better, so the J call may be wrong. The length of the CDR3 is 16 residues. From germline, CDR1 is SNHLY and CDR2 FYNNEI. CDR3 DNA: TGTGCCAGCAGTGGTACGGCTTATACTCCCTCGGATGAGCAGTTCTTC. Amino acid sequence: CASSGTAYTPSDEQFF.

The rearrangement joins TRBV12-2 to TRBJ2-1; the D call in the table, TRBD1, was not verified against the DNA. TRBV12-2 is labeled a pseudogene. The CDR3 totals 15 residues. The CDR3 loop is CASRALIYSYNEQFF. CDR3 nucleotides: TGTGCAAGTCGCGCCCTGATCTACTCCTACAATGAGCAGTTCTTC.

The count of this clonotype is one. The chain joins TRBV5-1 to TRBJ1-2, with D hard to call. The V end lost 3 bases, the J end lost 2 bases, and 14 bases lay between the germline ends. Germline lookup yields CDR1 SGHRS and CDR2 YFSETQ. The CDR3 is 15 residues long. The CDR3 loop is CASSSQRLSNYGYTF. CDR3 sequence (DNA): TGCGCCAGCAGCTCCCAAAGGCTCTCCAACTATGGCTACACCTTC.

This clonotype was counted only a few times. The genes are TRBV28 and TRBJ2-5, with TRBD2 matching 10 bases. Trimming at V came to 5 bases and at J to 4 bases, leaving 7 bases not matched to a gene. The CDR3 has 15 amino acids. The V gene's germline CDR1 is MDHEN and CDR2 SYDVKM. In DNA, the CDR3 is TGTGCCAGCAGTCAAGCGGGGGGGCCGACAGAGACCCAGTACTTC. This gives the protein CASSQAGGPTETQYF.

The gene calls are TRBV5-1 and TRBJ2-7, with D possibly matching TRBD2 (5 bases). The CDR3 loop spans 13 amino acids. V lost 0 bases to trimming and J lost 7 bases, with 11 bases between them. Germline loops: CDR1 SGHRS, CDR2 YFSETQ. This chain's CDR3 is CASSLVPGGEQYF. Here the CDR3 DNA reads TGCGCCAGCAGCTTGGTGCCAGGAGGAGAGCAGTACTTC.

This chain connects TRBV20-1 to TRBJ1-3, with D uncertain. This CDR3 comprises 12 residues. Per the germline V gene, CDR1 is DFQATT and CDR2 is SNEGSKA (reference sequence). V was pared by 8 bases and J by 3 bases, with 11 bases between. The CDR3 bases are TGCAGTACTCGGACGGGTGGAAACACCATATATTTT. Protein: CSTRTGGNTIYF.

This clonotype occurred a few times. The V call is TRBV29-1, the J call TRBJ1-2; TRBD1 matches at 7 bases. The CDR3 runs to 13 residues. The trim removed 2 bases at V and 8 bases at J, leaving 8 bases unmatched. Germline assignment: CDR1 SQVTM and CDR2 ANQGSEA. The CDR3: CSVERDSRRGYTF. The CDR3 DNA reads TGCAGCGTTGAAAGGGACAGCCGTCGGGGCTACACCTTC.

Comments on this clonotype: The junction differs from germline at one of its ends, possibly a read error. J is TRBJ2-2 and V is TRBV6-2 or TRBV6-3; 7 positions agree with TRBD1. Germline values: CDR1 MNHEY, CDR2 SVGEGT. This CDR3 is built from 14 residues. The CDR3, as DNA: TGCGCCAGCAGCCCCGGGACAGACACCGGGGAGCTGTTTTTT. This codes for CASSPGTDTGELFF.

In its sample, this clonotype was seen a few times. The CDR3 nucleotides read TGTGCCAGCAGCTTAGGTCTTGGGGCCGATACGCAGTATTTT. Residues: CASSLGLGADTQYF. The chain links TRBV7-2 to TRBJ2-3; the D gene is possibly TRBD1 (5 bases). V lost 1 base and J 6 bases, leaving 11 bases between the germline ends. From germline, CDR1 is SGHTA and CDR2 FQGNSA. The CDR3 consists of 14 residues. The whole variable domain, remainder taken from reference TRBV7-2 and TRBJ2-3, is GAGVSQSPSNKVTEKGKDVELRCDPISGHTALYWYRQSLGQGLEFLIYFQGNSAPDKSGLPSDRFSAERTGGSVSTLTIQRTQQEDSAVYLCASSLGLGADTQYFGPGTRLTVL.

The gene calls are TRBV7-9 and TRBJ2-3; D unresolved. Trimming took off 5 bases at V and 8 bases at J, with 11 bases between the two ends. The CDR3 loop spans 12 amino acids. Germline V gene lookup returns CDR1 SEHNR and CDR2 FQNEAQ (reference sequence). The DNA for the CDR3 is TGTGCCAGCAGCGAATCGGTCACTACGCAGTATTTT. It translates to CASSESVTTQYF.

This clonotype was counted only a few times. The chain has TRBV15 and TRBJ2-1; D perhaps matches TRBD1 (5 bases). The CDR3 is made up of 16 amino acids. Germline-derived CDR1 and CDR2 are LNHNV and YYDKDF (reference sequence). V lost 3 bases, J lost 10 bases, and 22 bases lay in between. CDR3 loop: CATSSYARRAPGEQFF. CDR3 bases: TGTGCCACCAGCAGTTATGCGCGTCGGGCCCCAGGGGAGCAGTTCTTC.

The rearrangement links TRBV20-1 to TRBJ2-1; no reliable D call. Trimming took off 0 bases at V and 4 bases at J, with 16 bases between the two ends. Germline V CDR1 and CDR2: DFQATT, SNEGSKA (reference sequence). The CDR3 totals 16 residues. As DNA, the CDR3 is TGCAGTGCTAGAGATGGGTTGAGACGCATTTACAATGAGCAGTTCTTC. It specifies CSARDGLRRIYNEQFF.

This sequence joins TRBV20-1 and TRBJ2-5; either TRBD1 or TRBD2 may fit D (6 bases each). Looked up from germline, CDR1 is DFQATT and CDR2 is SNEGSKA (reference sequence). The CDR3 length is 13 residues. Between the trimmed V and J ends, which lost 6 bases and 5 bases, there was a span of 16 bases. In nucleotides, the CDR3 is TGCAGTGCCCTTGCAGGGGAGGTCGAGACCCAGTACTTC. Amino acid sequence: CSALAGEVETQYF.

This clonotype occurred a few times. The chain joins TRBV10-2 to TRBJ1-5, with D hard to call. V gave up 4 bases and J gave up 6 bases, with 13 bases separating them. The CDR3 sequence is 14 residues long. Germline CDR1 reads WSHSY; CDR2 reads SAAADI. CDR3 protein: CASSGHRNRQPQHF. CDR3 nucleotides: TGCGCCAGCAGTGGCCACCGGAACCGTCAGCCCCAGCATTTT.

This chain links TRBV12-3 or TRBV12-4 with TRBJ1-2; 7 bases agree with TRBD1. The CDR3 spans 13 residues. Trimming cost V 5 bases and J 8 bases; bases outside gene matches: 8. The CDR3 reads CASSKPGGRGYTF. The CDR3, as DNA: TGTGCCAGCAGTAAACCAGGGGGTAGGGGCTACACCTTC.

The gene calls are TRBV20-1 and TRBJ2-3, with 7 bases identical to TRBD1. Unmatched junction bases numbered 3, after V lost 2 bases and J lost 4 bases. CDR1 and CDR2 (germline): DFQATT, SNEGSKA (reference sequence). CDR3 size: 13 residues. The CDR3 spells CSARPQGADTQYF. CDR3 DNA: TGCAGTGCTAGACCCCAGGGGGCAGATACGCAGTATTTT.

The chain carries TRBV5-1 and TRBJ2-5; the D gene could be TRBD1 or TRBD2 (6 bases each). Trimming left V 4 bases short and J 3 bases short, with 16 bases between. The germline gives CDR1 SGHRS, CDR2 YFSETQ. CDR3 length equals 15 residues. Written as DNA, the CDR3 is TGCGCCAGCAGCGCTAGGGGGGATCGGGAAGAGACCCAGTACTTC. As protein: CASSARGDREETQYF.

The table lists this clonotype with a few counts. V gene TRBV10-3 combines with J gene TRBJ2-5, with unresolved D. Germline V gene data show CDR1 as ENHRY and CDR2 as SYGVKD. The CDR3 has 18 amino acids. V was shortened by 2 bases and J by 1 base, with 20 bases between the two germline ends. CDR3 sequence: CAISEEPPIGSLQETQYF. CDR3 nucleotides: TGTGCCATCAGTGAGGAACCCCCTATAGGCTCGCTCCAAGAGACCCAGTACTTC.

In its sample, this clonotype was seen a few times. This chain connects TRBV25-1 to TRBJ2-7; 8 nucleotides agree with TRBD1. This CDR3 region has 14 residues. The junction had 8 bases not matched to a gene; V was cut back by 5 bases and J by 5 bases. CDR1 is MGHDK, CDR2 SYGVNS, per germline. In DNA, the CDR3 is TGTGCCAGCAGTTTCGGACAGGGCGTTCACGAGCAGTACTTC. Encoded protein: CASSFGQGVHEQYF.